This T cell receptor beta chain was sequenced during a study of T cell responses to AZD1222 COVID-19 vaccine. Study-wide background: Pooled in the analysis were second doses at about 4 or about 12 weeks.

Study results and caveats: Clonal diversity was possibly underestimated; the donors were predominantly white British and more often female. Baseline testing showed seropositivity in only a handful of AZD1222 recipients.

Per germline, CDR1 MNHNS and CDR2 SASEGT. The CDR3 totals 16 residues. Trimming took 1 base from V and 8 from J, leaving 18 bases between them. Regarding this clone: The antigen is undetermined.

Repertoires were generated with immunoSEQ multiplex PCR, while TCRdb's copy carries only in-frame clones and drops some. The table lists 90,000 to 150,000 clones, over 75% of them singletons. The sequencing used peripheral blood, collected on day 0 of AZD1222 vaccination. This TCR derives from an adult in good health. The chain recombines TRBV6-1 with TRBJ1-5; TRBD1 might be the D (5 bases). CDR3 nucleotide sequence: TGTGCCAGCAGTGAAGGCCTCCAGACGGGGCGAAAGCCCCAGCATTTT. It translates to CASSEGLQTGRKPQHF.